The clone carrying this T cell receptor (beta chain) appeared a single time. This record belongs to a study of cytomegalovirus exposure and HLA in healthy donors. In the PCR, 60 Vbeta and 13 Jbeta primers were used. Method: immunoSEQ multiplex PCR; TCRdb's copy keeps in-frame clones and lacks some. The sample has about 240,000 clones; around 81% are singletons. The CDR3 runs 14 residues. J was trimmed by 5 bases and V by 3 bases; bases with no gene match: 7. CDR1 and CDR2 from the germline V gene are SEHNR and FQNEAQ (reference sequence). The sequence was collected from a woman aged 55-70 years in good health and CMV-seropositive. Sequencing input: PBMCs. This chain joins TRBV7-9 and TRBJ2-7; 7 bases match TRBD1. The CDR3: CASSFRQGGDEQYF. In DNA form, the CDR3 reads TGTGCCAGCAGCTTTCGACAGGGTGGCGACGAGCAGTACTTC.